These 19 T cell receptor beta chains share one sample of origin, sequenced in a study of blood T cells in healthy people across ages (dated by TCRdb to the mid-2010s). Receptor amplification or capture employed 5' RACE. Sequencing relied on an Illumina HiSeq 2500. A second PCR of roughly 7 to 11 cycles was performed with a sample-barcoded 5' primer and a J-beta primer mix. The public reads were run again by TCRdb, first through fastp at Q25 and then through MiXCR, and only productive beta chains were kept. Rows are combined by CDR3 protein, so each entry shows the most common genes and DNA. The sample yields around 1.5 million distinct CDR3 sequences; 42% were counted once. The top ten clonotypes cover under 8% of the sample. Sequencing was done on a sample of blood. The source of these receptors is a young woman in good health.

Worth noting for this clonotype: The junction departs from germline at one end; a sequencing error may be responsible. The chain couples TRBV5-1 to TRBJ2-2, with TRBD2 matching over 10 bases. CDR3 length equals 14 residues. Germline V gives CDR1 SGHRS, CDR2 YFSETQ. The CDR3, as DNA: TGCGCCAGCAGTAGACTAGCGGGCACCGCGGAGCTGTTTTTT. Translated: CASSRLAGTAELFF.

V and J are TRBV2 and TRBJ2-7, with 8 bases that match TRBD2. The ends lost 2 bases at V and 4 bases at J; junction bases unmatched: 7. There are 15 residues in the CDR3. From germline, CDR1 is SNHLY and CDR2 FYNNEI. CDR3 DNA: TGTGCCAGCAGTGAACGGGAGGGGAATCTATACGAGCAGTACTTC. It specifies CASSEREGNLYEQYF.

This clonotype was observed at least ten times. CDR3 nucleotide sequence: TGTGCCACCAGTGATGGACAGGGCAATCCCTACGAGCAGTACTTC. Residues: CATSDGQGNPYEQYF. J is TRBJ2-7 and V is TRBV24-1, with 8 bases lining up with TRBD1. Germline V gene data show CDR1 as KGHDR and CDR2 as SFDVKD. The CDR3 covers 15 residues. J gave up 2 bases and V 3 bases, and 5 bases lay outside the gene matches.

This clonotype was counted many times. V usage is TRBV12-3 or TRBV12-4 and J usage is TRBJ2-1; 8 bases fit TRBD2. This CDR3 is built from 17 residues. V trimming: 2 bases; J trimming: 0 bases; junction bases outside the gene matches: 6. The CDR3 DNA is TGTGCCAGCAGTTTACGAGCGGGGGCTAGCTCCTACAATGAGCAGTTCTTC. It translates to CASSLRAGASSYNEQFF.

This clonotype has more than one count but fewer than ten. The chain recombines TRBV4-1 with TRBJ2-1; possibly TRBD2 for D (5 bases). Trimming removed 1 base from V and 5 bases from J, with 21 bases in between. The CDR3 length is 18 residues. Germline CDR1 MGHRA, CDR2 YSYEKL. The CDR3 sequence: CASSQAVPQELGHNEQFF. In DNA, the CDR3 is TGCGCCAGCAGCCAAGCGGTCCCACAAGAACTAGGCCACAATGAGCAGTTCTTC.

This chain joins TRBV20-1 and TRBJ2-7; D possibly uses TRBD1 or TRBD2 (6 bases each). Trimming took off 3 bases at V and 6 bases at J, with 15 bases between the two ends. The CDR3 sequence is 13 residues long. Germline CDR1 reads DFQATT; CDR2 reads SNEGSKA (reference sequence). Here the CDR3 DNA reads TGCAGTGCTAGTGGAGGGGGAGAGGCCGAGCAGTACTTC. It yields the protein CSASGGGEAEQYF.

V is TRBV20-1 and J is TRBJ1-2, with 10 positions matching TRBD1. Germline assignment: CDR1 DFQATT and CDR2 SNEGSKA (reference sequence). V shed 0 bases and J 5 bases; nucleotides not matched to a gene: 3. The CDR3 spans 14 residues. CDR3: CSARETGGVYGYTF. For the CDR3, the DNA is TGCAGTGCTAGAGAGACAGGGGGCGTTTATGGCTACACCTTC.

The V gene is TRBV5-1, the J gene TRBJ1-5; 7 bases are a match to TRBD1. CDR3 length: 15 residues. The germline V gene encodes CDR1 SGHRS and CDR2 YFSETQ. V gave up 2 bases and J gave up 7 bases; unmatched junction bases: 9. The CDR3 DNA reads TGCGCCAGCAGCTTAGAGGCAGGGGGTAGGCAGCCCCAGCATTTT. Translating gives CASSLEAGGRQPQHF.

This clonotype was observed a few times. The chain links TRBV7-2 to TRBJ1-6; 9 bases line up with TRBD1. The germline V gene has CDR1 SGHTA and CDR2 FQGNSA. V lost 4 bases, J lost 14 bases, and 6 bases stayed unmatched. The CDR3 is 13 residues long. The CDR3 nucleotides are TGTGCCAGCAGCTCCATGGGACAGGGTACCCTCCACTTT. This gives the protein CASSSMGQGTLHF.

This clonotype appeared a few times. This rearrangement joins TRBV5-1 to TRBJ1-1; no clear D. V was cut by 7 bases and J by 0 bases, with 13 bases left in between. The germline V gene encodes CDR1 SGHRS and CDR2 YFSETQ. This CDR3 comprises 14 residues. The CDR3 spells CASDNRPLNTEAFF. CDR3 bases: TGCGCCAGCGATAACAGACCTCTGAACACTGAAGCTTTCTTT.

This clonotype was recorded once. The rearrangement links TRBV10-2 to TRBJ2-7, with TRBD2 identical over 8 bases. The CDR3 is 15 residues long. V was pared by 0 bases and J by 3 bases, with 4 bases of the junction left unmatched. Germline V lookup: CDR1 WSHSY, CDR2 SAAADI. CDR3 nucleotides: TGCGCCAGCAGTGAGTCATGGACTAGCAGCTACGAGCAGTACTTC. Translating it yields CASSESWTSSYEQYF.

This clonotype came up many times. The rearrangement links TRBV5-1 to TRBJ2-7; unclear D gene. CDR3 length: 13 residues. V was cut by 0 bases and J by 3 bases, with 7 bases left in between. The V gene's germline CDR1 is SGHRS and CDR2 YFSETQ. Here the CDR3 reads CASSLATDYEQYF. CDR3 sequence (DNA): TGCGCCAGCAGCTTGGCTACAGACTACGAGCAGTACTTC.

This chain uses TRBV20-1 with TRBJ1-5; no clear D gene. Between the trimmed V and J ends, which lost 3 bases and 6 bases, there was a span of 12 bases. Germline V gene sequence: CDR1 DFQATT, CDR2 SNEGSKA (reference sequence). The length of the CDR3 is 13 residues. CDR3 bases: TGCAGTGCTAGGGTGGAGAAGGGTCAGCCCCAGCATTTT. As protein: CSARVEKGQPQHF.

This sequence joins TRBV2 and TRBJ2-1; D might be TRBD1 (6 bases). The V gene lost 6 bases and the J gene lost 7 bases, with 19 bases spanning the gap. Germline V gene lookup returns CDR1 SNHLY and CDR2 FYNNEI. The CDR3 has 15 residues. CDR3 sequence reads: CASRRRGRGWNEQFF. CDR3 bases: TGTGCCAGCAGGCGCAGGGGCAGGGGATGGAATGAGCAGTTCTTC.

Only one count was recorded for this clonotype. This chain joins TRBV30 and TRBJ1-1, with a possible D match to TRBD1 (5 bases). Germline values: CDR1 GTSNPN, CDR2 SVGIG (reference sequence). The V gene lost 5 bases and the J gene lost 6 bases, with 10 bases spanning the gap. The CDR3 length is 11 residues. CDR3 amino acids: CAWGRGAEAFF. As DNA, the CDR3 is TGTGCCTGGGGACGGGGGGCTGAAGCTTTCTTT.

This clonotype has just a few counts. V usage is TRBV9 and J usage is TRBJ2-1; D remains unclear. V was clipped by 3 bases and J by 2 bases, with 9 bases between them. The CDR3 sequence is 14 residues long. Germline V gene data show CDR1 as SGDLS and CDR2 as YYNGEE. CDR3 residues: CASSETATYNEQFF. The CDR3 region has the DNA TGTGCCAGCAGCGAGACTGCCACCTACAATGAGCAGTTCTTC. The entire variable domain, with the rest obtained from reference TRBV9 and TRBJ2-1, is as follows: DSGVTQTPKHLITATGQRVTLRCSPRSGDLSVYWYQQSLDQGLQFLIQYYNGEERAKGNILERFSAQQFPDLHSELNLSSLELGDSALYFCASSETATYNEQFFGPGTRLTVL.

This chain connects TRBV7-8 to TRBJ2-3, with a tentative D call TRBD1 (5 bases). Trimming removed 5 bases at V and 5 bases at J, with 14 bases between. Germline assignment: CDR1 SGHVS and CDR2 FQNEAQ. This CDR3 contains 14 residues. The CDR3 sequence is CASSTTGKGDTQYF. The CDR3, as DNA: TGTGCCAGCAGCACAACAGGAAAGGGAGATACGCAGTATTTT.

This clonotype was seen more than once but under ten times. The V and J genes are TRBV20-1 and TRBJ2-3, with TRBD2 matching over 8 bases. Germline V gene data show CDR1 as DFQATT and CDR2 as SNEGSKA (reference sequence). With V trimmed by 3 bases and J by 4 bases, 9 bases remained unmatched. The CDR3 has 15 amino acids. CDR3 nucleotide sequence: TGCAGTGCTAGGGGGCCGGGAGGGCCGTCAGATACGCAGTATTTT. This sequence encodes CSARGPGGPSDTQYF.

Comment on this clonotype: This may be a read error: a much more frequent sequence differs by one nucleotide. This rearrangement joins TRBV28 to TRBJ2-1; the match to TRBD1 covers 9 bases. Germline V lookup: CDR1 MDHEN, CDR2 SYDVKM. The CDR3 spans 16 residues. Losses at the gene ends were 4 bases for V and 10 bases for J; bases not matched to a gene: 14. The CDR3, as DNA: TGTGCCAGCAGTTCAACCGGGACAGGGAGGGCCTACGAGCAGTTCTTC. Its protein product is CASSSTGTGRAYEQFF.